This T cell receptor beta chain is from a study of vaccination effects on CD4 cells after COVID-19. Overall study context: After expansion with viral peptide pools in the ViraFEST assay, antigen-specific CD4+ T cells were sequenced. A few convalescent patients underwent early and late post-vaccination sampling.

Culture proceeded for approximately 9 days, and CD4+ T cells were then isolated. Documented for the person is a PCR-confirmed SARS-CoV-2 infection occurring between March and December 2020. The participants, recipients of two vaccine doses, got either BNT162b2 or mRNA-1273. CDR3 length equals 14 residues. Germline CDR1 SNHLY, CDR2 FYNNEI. The V end lost 2 bases, the J end lost 0 bases, and 5 bases lay between the germline ends. The assay was immunoSEQ multiplex PCR, and TCRdb's table has in-frame clones only and misses some. The sample includes 40,000 to 45,000 clones, 76% of them seen just once. With respect to this clone: The antigen is unknown.

The receptor's source is a human donor who had a prior SARS-CoV-2 infection. The rearrangement links TRBV2 to TRBJ1-5, with D unclear. Sequencing was performed on CD4+ T cells from PBMCs cultured without peptide, taken after COVID-19 vaccination. CDR3 residues: CASSETTSNQPQHF. CDR3 DNA sequence: TGTGCCAGCAGTGAAACAACTAGCAATCAGCCCCAGCATTTT.